This TCR beta chain was found in a study of CD8+ T cells in alopecia areata. Whole-study context: For 6 to 18 months, tofacitinib was taken, and 6 months off drug followed. Study-wide results and caveats: More clonal than normal scalp was lesional scalp, particularly alopecia totalis/universalis. Relative to mice, TCR sharing across patients was less clear, a difference possibly HLA-related.

CDR3 size: 15 residues. V was trimmed by 0 bases and J by 3 bases, leaving 13 bases between them. Germline V gene sequence: CDR1 SGHNT, CDR2 YYREEE (reference sequence). Following extraction, RNA underwent reverse transcription to cDNA, which served as the sequencing template. TCRdb's table, derived via immunoSEQ multiplex PCR, lists solely in-frame clones and lacks some. The profile shows about 150,000 clones, about nine tenths of them singletons. Sorting of PBMCs yielded the CD4+ and CD8+ T cells. This clone was observed once. Its specificity is unknown. The rearrangement links TRBV5-4 to TRBJ2-7, with D unclear. This sequence originates from a human donor with alopecia areata. Material: CD8+ T cells sorted from blood, obtained at week 0. The CDR3 DNA is TGTGCCAGCAGCTTGGAATCTTCGGATTACTACGAGCAGTACTTC. It specifies CASSLESSDYYEQYF. The variable domain in full, completed from reference TRBV5-4 and TRBJ2-7, reads ETGVTQSPTHLIKTRGQQVTLRCSSQSGHNTVSWYQQALGQGPQFIFQYYREEENGRGNFPPRFSGLQFPNYSSELNVNALELDDSALYLCASSLESSDYYEQYFGPGTRLTVT.